The 29 T cell receptor beta chains in this list originate from one sample, sequenced in a study of control samples from healthy donors and cancer patients. The protocol was immunoSEQ multiplex PCR, while the TCRdb copy is restricted to in-frame clones and leaves out a portion. The sample holds fewer than 90,000 clones, 80% to 90% seen once. Sequenced input: PBMCs. All receptors come from a woman aged 55-70 years with head and neck cancer.

This chain uses TRBV9 with TRBJ2-2; 10 bases map to TRBD2. V trimming: 1 base; J trimming: 5 bases; junction bases outside the gene matches: 26. The CDR3 covers 23 residues. Germline loops: CDR1 SGDLS, CDR2 YYNGEE. CDR3 region: CASSVSDSRGSGRAYRVTGELFF. The CDR3 region has the DNA TGTGCCAGCAGCGTATCCGATTCCCGAGGGAGCGGGAGGGCCTATAGAGTAACCGGGGAGCTGTTTTTT.

J is TRBJ2-7 and V is TRBV9; weak D call: TRBD2 (6 bases). V was trimmed by 2 bases and J by 0 bases, leaving 12 bases between them. The germline V gene has CDR1 SGDLS and CDR2 YYNGEE. CDR3 length: 15 residues. CDR3 sequence (DNA): TGTGCCAGCAGCGTGACGGGAGAAGTCTCCTACGAGCAGTACTTC. Protein product: CASSVTGEVSYEQYF.

V is TRBV25-1 and J is TRBJ2-1, with no clear D. This CDR3 comprises 15 residues. Looked up from germline, CDR1 is MGHDK and CDR2 is SYGVNS. V lost 3 bases to trimming and J lost 9 bases, with 18 bases between them. CDR3 coding DNA: TGTGCCAGCAGTGAGATTCTAGAGCCGATCAGTGAGCAGTTCTTC. This gives the protein CASSEILEPISEQFF.

The chain combines TRBV30 with TRBJ1-4; D gene unclear. The CDR3 is made up of 13 amino acids. Germline CDR1 is GTSNPN and CDR2 is SVGIG (reference sequence). V was shortened by 5 bases and J by 9 bases, with 16 bases between the two germline ends. CDR3 nucleotides: TGTGCCTGGGAATTGGAACGAAGGAAAAAACTGTTTTTT. Its protein product is CAWELERRKKLFF.

The chain carries TRBV5-6 and TRBJ2-7, with 7 bases that match TRBD1. CDR3 size: 14 residues. The V gene end was trimmed by 7 bases and the J gene end by 0 bases; junction bases not matched to a gene: 7. CDR1 and CDR2 (germline): SGHDT, YYEEEE. CDR3 bases: TGTGCCAGCCGCCCGGGACAGAACTCCTACGAGCAGTACTTC. Encoded protein: CASRPGQNSYEQYF.

The gene calls are TRBV2 and TRBJ2-2, with D possibly TRBD1 on 8 matching bases. Germline V gene lookup returns CDR1 SNHLY and CDR2 FYNNEI. CDR3 size: 14 residues. The V end was cut by 4 bases, the J end by 6 bases, with 12 bases between. The CDR3 DNA is TGTGCCAGCAGTGGACAGGGGAGGGCCGGGGAGCTGTTTTTT. It is translated as CASSGQGRAGELFF.

The gene calls are TRBV15 and TRBJ2-1; D is uncertain. The germline gives CDR1 LNHNV, CDR2 YYDKDF (reference sequence). The CDR3 is 15 amino acids. V was shortened by 6 bases and J by 0 bases, with 12 bases between the two germline ends. CDR3 DNA: TGTGCCACCAGGTTCGTAGGCAGCTCCTACAATGAGCAGTTCTTC. Translating it yields CATRFVGSSYNEQFF.

This clone appeared a few times. A junction boundary mismatches the germline segment, possibly from a read error. This chain uses TRBV6-5 with TRBJ2-2, with 9 bases that match TRBD1. This CDR3 comprises 15 residues. CDR1 is MNHEY and CDR2 is SVGAGI in the germline V gene. CDR3 amino acids: CASNFRQGVTGELFF. CDR3 nucleotide sequence: TGTGCTAGCAACTTTAGACAGGGGGTTACCGGGGAGCTGTTTTTT.

This chain uses TRBV5-1 with TRBJ2-1; D is possibly TRBD1 or TRBD2 (5 bases each). The germline gives CDR1 SGHRS, CDR2 YFSETQ. This CDR3 is built from 16 residues. V lost 0 bases and J lost 3, with 13 bases in between. The CDR3 region is CASSLEPGRFYNEQFF. CDR3 DNA sequence: TGCGCCAGCAGCTTGGAACCGGGGCGCTTCTACAATGAGCAGTTCTTC.

The chain joins TRBV6-1 to TRBJ2-7; 7 bases match TRBD1. Germline V gene sequence: CDR1 MNHNS, CDR2 SASEGT. The V segment lost 4 bases and the J segment 0 bases; nucleotides outside the gene matches: 9. The CDR3 consists of 16 residues. The DNA of the CDR3 is TGTGCCAGCAGTGTGTACAGGGGTATTAACTCCTACGAGCAGTACTTC. Encoded protein: CASSVYRGINSYEQYF.

This clone was counted a few times. The chain has TRBV29-1 and TRBJ2-1; D is unclear. V lost 0 bases to trimming and J lost 13 bases, with 13 bases between them. This CDR3 region has 12 residues. Germline CDR1 and CDR2: SQVTM and ANQGSEA. In nucleotides, the CDR3 is TGCAGCGTTGAAGACAGTCCAGAAGCCCAGTTCTTC. This sequence encodes CSVEDSPEAQFF.

V and J are TRBV2 and TRBJ2-1, with TRBD2 as a possible D gene (6 bases). The CDR3 extends over 16 amino acids. CDR1 and CDR2 (germline): SNHLY, FYNNEI. V lost 7 bases to trimming and J lost 1 base, with 17 bases between them. CDR3 sequence (DNA): TGTGCCAGCAATTCCCTCGGGGCGGGGTCCTACAATGAGCAGTTCTTC. Amino acid sequence: CASNSLGAGSYNEQFF.

The CDR3 DNA reads TGTGCCAGCAGTTACACTAGCGGTTCCTACGAGCAGTACTTC. It specifies CASSYTSGSYEQYF. This chain uses TRBV6-5 with TRBJ2-7; 8 bases fit TRBD2. Germline V gene lookup returns CDR1 MNHEY and CDR2 SVGAGI. Trimming at V came to 2 bases and at J to 1 base, leaving 1 base not matched to a gene. The CDR3 totals 14 residues.

The CDR3 bases are TGTGCCTCCGGGTCGAACACCGGGGAGCTGTTTTTT. Its translation: CASGSNTGELFF. The chain is built from TRBV10-3 and TRBJ2-2; D is unclear. The CDR3 contains 12 residues. Per the germline V gene, CDR1 is ENHRY and CDR2 is SYGVKD. Trimming removed 11 bases from V and 0 bases from J, with 7 bases in between.

The chain couples TRBV2 to TRBJ2-3, with 8 nucleotides matching TRBD2. J gave up 2 bases and V 8 bases, and 12 bases lay outside the gene matches. The CDR3 length is 16 residues. CDR1 SNHLY and CDR2 FYNNEI come from the germline V gene. CDR3 DNA sequence: TGTGCCAGCCGAGCCGGACTAGCCTTACTCACAGATACGCAGTATTTT. Protein sequence: CASRAGLALLTDTQYF.

This sequence joins TRBV9 and TRBJ2-3; TRBD1 agrees at 7 bases. V lost 4 bases and J lost 5; bases outside the gene matches: 7. Germline CDR1 reads SGDLS; CDR2 reads YYNGEE. The CDR3 consists of 14 residues. The chain's CDR3 is CASSPWTGRDTQYF. The CDR3 DNA follows: TGTGCCAGCAGCCCTTGGACAGGCCGAGATACGCAGTATTTT.

This clone was detected a few times. The CDR3 nucleotides read TGTGCCAGCCGCGATCAGACCGATAGCAATCAGCCCCAGCATTTT. Amino acid sequence: CASRDQTDSNQPQHF. The chain employs TRBV2 and TRBJ1-5, with unresolved D. The length of the CDR3 is 15 residues. V was pared by 8 bases and J by 0 bases, with 14 bases between. Germline V gene sequence: CDR1 SNHLY, CDR2 FYNNEI.

The chain joins TRBV5-1 to TRBJ1-6; TRBD1 agrees at 10 bases. V lost 0 bases to trimming and J lost 7 bases; unmatched junction nucleotides: 4. Germline CDR1 and CDR2: SGHRS and YFSETQ. This CDR3 comprises 16 residues. CDR3 in amino acids: CASSLGLGQGNSPLHF. The CDR3 nucleotides are TGCGCCAGCAGCTTGGGCTTGGGACAGGGGAATTCACCCCTCCACTTT.

This rearrangement joins TRBV5-4 to TRBJ2-3; 13 positions agree with TRBD2. This CDR3 spans 19 amino acids. CDR1 is SGHNT, CDR2 YYREEE, per germline (reference sequence). With 3 bases clipped from V and 0 bases from J, the junction kept 10 bases outside the gene matches. In DNA, the CDR3 is TGTGCCAGCAGCTACCCCGGACTAGCGGGAGAAAAGAGCACAGATACGCAGTATTTT. It yields the protein CASSYPGLAGEKSTDTQYF. The variable domain in full, with the rest retrieved from reference TRBV5-4 and TRBJ2-3, is ETGVTQSPTHLIKTRGQQVTLRCSSQSGHNTVSWYQQALGQGPQFIFQYYREEENGRGNFPPRFSGLQFPNYSSELNVNALELDDSALYLCASSYPGLAGEKSTDTQYFGPGTRLTVL.

This chain links TRBV7-9 with TRBJ2-7; 15 bases line up with TRBD2. Losses at the gene ends were 5 bases for V and 0 bases for J; bases not matched to a gene: 11. Germline CDR1 reads SEHNR; CDR2 reads FQNEAQ (reference sequence). CDR3 size: 19 residues. CDR3 DNA sequence: TGTGCCAGCAGCCCCGGCGGGACTAGCGGGAGGTTTCCCTCCTACGAGCAGTACTTC. Translating gives CASSPGGTSGRFPSYEQYF.

The chain employs TRBV3-1 (or the pseudogene TRBV3-2) and TRBJ1-1; 8 nucleotides line up with TRBD1. This CDR3 region has 14 residues. V shed 10 bases, J shed 4 bases, and the junction held 11 bases outside the gene matches. Germline V gene lookup returns CDR1 LGHDT and CDR2 YNNKEL (reference sequence). In DNA form, the CDR3 reads TGTGCCACCTCAAGACAGGGGATTGTCACTGAAGCTTTCTTT. This sequence encodes CATSRQGIVTEAFF.

V and J are TRBV3-1 (or the pseudogene TRBV3-2) and TRBJ1-2; 7 nucleotides match TRBD1. The CDR3 length is 15 residues. V was pared by 1 base and J by 4 bases, with 6 bases of the junction left unmatched. The germline CDR1 and CDR2 sequences are LGHDT and YNNKEL (reference sequence). The CDR3 reads CASSQGRGLSYGYTF. Written as DNA, the CDR3 is TGTGCCAGCAGCCAAGGAAGGGGGCTTAGCTATGGCTACACCTTC.

J is TRBJ1-2 and V is TRBV10-3; a possible D gene is TRBD1 (5 bases). CDR1 is ENHRY and CDR2 is SYGVKD in the germline V gene. The CDR3 has 14 amino acids. The V gene lost 7 bases and the J gene lost 7 bases, with 19 bases spanning the gap. The CDR3 is CAINLPGGEGGYTF. Written as DNA, the CDR3 is TGTGCCATCAATCTCCCTGGGGGTGAAGGTGGCTACACCTTC.

The table lists this clone with many counts. The chain links TRBV6-6 to TRBJ1-6; D unresolved. This CDR3 region has 15 residues. V was pared by 6 bases and J by 8 bases, with 17 bases between. CDR1 MNHNY and CDR2 SVGAGI come from the germline V gene (reference sequence). CDR3 DNA sequence: TGTGCCAGCAGAGAGGGCGCCGTTCTCCATTCACCCCTCCACTTT. Its translation: CASREGAVLHSPLHF.

The rearrangement uses TRBV25-1 and TRBJ1-3; 9 nucleotides align to TRBD1. CDR1 MGHDK and CDR2 SYGVNS come from the germline V gene. The CDR3 contains 15 residues. V gave up 9 bases and J gave up 3 bases; unmatched junction bases: 9. The CDR3 sequence: CASTPWTGDGNTIYF. In DNA form, the CDR3 reads TGTGCCAGTACACCTTGGACAGGGGATGGAAACACCATATATTTT.

Comments on this clone: Likely a read error: the CDR3 ends without its conserved phenylalanine or tryptophan. The chain uses TRBV10-3 and TRBJ1-1; D not resolved. This CDR3 is 14 amino acids long. Germline V lookup: CDR1 ENHRY, CDR2 SYGVKD. With 0 bases removed from V and 9 bases from J, the gap between germline ends came to 14 bases. The CDR3 DNA sequence: TGTGCCATCAGTGAGTCTATCCCTGGCTCGAAAGCTTTCTCT. This gives the protein CAISESIPGSKAFS.

The chain has TRBV7-2 and TRBJ1-5; 11 bases fit TRBD1. Looked up from germline, CDR1 is SGHTA and CDR2 is FQGNSA. The CDR3 sequence is 16 residues long. V trimming: 1 base; J trimming: 6 bases; junction bases outside the gene matches: 5. DNA for the CDR3: TGTGCCAGCAGCTTAGGGACAGGGGGCTATAGTCAGCCCCAGCATTTT. Translated, it gives CASSLGTGGYSQPQHF.

J is TRBJ1-1 and V is TRBV19; D is perhaps TRBD1 (5 bases). The CDR3 spans 13 residues. Trimming took off 4 bases at V and 7 bases at J, with 13 bases between the two ends. Germline CDR1 is LNHDA and CDR2 is SQIVND (reference sequence). DNA of the CDR3: TGTGCCAGTAGTACACAGGACAATCTTGAAGCTTTCTTT. This sequence encodes CASSTQDNLEAFF.

The chain employs TRBV5-6 and TRBJ1-6; D remains ambiguous. With 1 base removed from V and 7 bases from J, the gap between germline ends came to 18 bases. From germline, CDR1 is SGHDT and CDR2 YYEEEE. The length of the CDR3 is 17 residues. The CDR3 DNA reads TGTGCCAGCAGCTTGACCCCGCCAGCTTCTAAGAATTCACCCCTCCACTTT. This sequence encodes CASSLTPPASKNSPLHF.